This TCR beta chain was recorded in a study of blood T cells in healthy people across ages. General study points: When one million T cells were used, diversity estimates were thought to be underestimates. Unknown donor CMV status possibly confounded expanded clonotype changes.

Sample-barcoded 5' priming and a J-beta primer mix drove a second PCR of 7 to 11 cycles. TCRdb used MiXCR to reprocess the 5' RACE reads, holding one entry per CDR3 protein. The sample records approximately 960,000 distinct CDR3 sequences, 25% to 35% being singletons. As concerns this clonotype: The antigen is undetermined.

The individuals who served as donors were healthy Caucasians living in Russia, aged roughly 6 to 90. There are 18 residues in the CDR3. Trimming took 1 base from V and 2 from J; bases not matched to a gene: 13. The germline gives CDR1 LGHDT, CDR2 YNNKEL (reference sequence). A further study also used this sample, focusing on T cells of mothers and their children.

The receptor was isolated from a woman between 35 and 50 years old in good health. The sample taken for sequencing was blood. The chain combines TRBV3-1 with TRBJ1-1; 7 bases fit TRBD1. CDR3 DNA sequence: TGTGCCAGCAGCCAAGGTGTGGACAGGTCATCACGCAACACTGAAGCTTTCTTT. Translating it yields CASSQGVDRSSRNTEAFF.